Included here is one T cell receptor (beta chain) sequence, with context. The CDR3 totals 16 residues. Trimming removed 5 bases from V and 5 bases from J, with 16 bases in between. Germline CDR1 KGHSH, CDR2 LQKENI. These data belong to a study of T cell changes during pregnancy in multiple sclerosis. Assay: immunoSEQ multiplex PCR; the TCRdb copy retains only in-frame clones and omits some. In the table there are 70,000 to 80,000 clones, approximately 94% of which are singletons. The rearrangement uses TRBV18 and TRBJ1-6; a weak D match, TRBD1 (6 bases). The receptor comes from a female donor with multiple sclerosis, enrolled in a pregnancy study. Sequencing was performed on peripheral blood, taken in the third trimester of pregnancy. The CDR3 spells CASSSQGNLNNSPLHF. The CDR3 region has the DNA TGTGCCAGCTCAAGCCAGGGGAACCTAAATAATTCACCCCTCCACTTT.